The 16 T cell receptor beta chains listed next were all sequenced from one sample in a study of spatial heterogeneity in lung cancer. The time point was: blood at routine non-recurrence follow-up after resection. One entry per CDR3 protein results from TCRdb running MiXCR on the 5' RACE reads. This table holds 110,000 or so distinct CDR3 sequences, approximately 11% found once. Material: PBMCs, obtained at follow-up. The source is a female donor with early-stage non-small cell lung cancer.

This clonotype appeared many times. This chain uses TRBV5-1 with TRBJ1-1; tentative D call: TRBD1 (6 bases). Germline CDR1 reads SGHRS; CDR2 reads YFSETQ. This CDR3 comprises 16 residues. Trimming removed 1 base from V and 3 bases from J, with 16 bases in between. As DNA, the CDR3 is TGCGCCAGCAGCTTGACAGGGCCTAAGGGGTACACTGAAGCTTTCTTT. This encodes CASSLTGPKGYTEAFF.

The chain combines TRBV12-3 or TRBV12-4 with TRBJ2-1; D not resolved. The CDR3 covers 17 residues. V dropped 6 bases and J dropped 9 bases, with 27 bases sitting between them. The CDR3 loop reads CASSLDPRVRKSGEQFF. The DNA for the CDR3 is TGTGCCAGCAGCCTAGACCCCAGAGTTAGAAAATCGGGTGAGCAGTTCTTC.

Worth noting for this clonotype: A much larger clonotype is one base distant, so this may be a read error. CDR3 nucleotide sequence: TGCGCCAGCAGTGAGTCGACGGCGGGGGACATAAACGAGCAGTACTTC. Translated, it gives CASSESTAGDINEQYF. The chain recombines TRBV10-2 with TRBJ2-7; D perhaps matches TRBD2 (7 bases). The germline V and J ends were trimmed by 0 bases and 5 bases, with 17 bases remaining between them. The CDR3 totals 16 residues. Germline CDR1 WSHSY, CDR2 SAAADI.

V gene TRBV2 combines with J gene TRBJ2-7; perhaps D is TRBD1 or TRBD2 (5 bases each). V dropped 6 bases and J dropped 6 bases, with 15 bases sitting between them. CDR1 is SNHLY, CDR2 FYNNEI, per germline. This CDR3 has 13 amino acids. The CDR3, as DNA: TGTGCCAGCAGCGGGACGGCGACTGGCGAGCAGTACTTC. Its protein product is CASSGTATGEQYF.

This clonotype was recorded a few times. The chain recombines TRBV29-1 with TRBJ2-1; TRBD2 might be the D (6 bases). Germline V gene lookup returns CDR1 SQVTM and CDR2 ANQGSEA. Trimming pared 5 bases from V and 3 bases from J, leaving 20 bases between. The CDR3 contains 16 residues. CDR3 nucleotide sequence: TGCAGCGTTCACGGGAGCGGTGTTACCTTCTACAATGAGCAGTTCTTC. Its translation is CSVHGSGVTFYNEQFF.

This clonotype was detected only a few times. The chain uses TRBV5-4 and TRBJ1-1; D is possibly TRBD1 (6 bases). The CDR3 runs 17 residues. V was cut by 6 bases and J by 0 bases, with 21 bases left in between. CDR1 and CDR2 from the germline V gene are SGHNT and YYREEE (reference sequence). The CDR3, as DNA: TGTGCCAGCACCAACCGTCGGACAGCCGCCATGAACACTGAAGCTTTCTTT. It specifies CASTNRRTAAMNTEAFF.

This clonotype occurred a few times. A read error may account for a junction end that differs from germline. The chain has TRBV27 and TRBJ2-7; D remains unclear. CDR3 length equals 13 residues. The germline gives CDR1 MNHEY, CDR2 SMNVEV (reference sequence). CDR3 protein: CASRSADISFWCF. In DNA form, the CDR3 reads TGTGCCAGCAGGTCCGCGGATATCTCCTTTTGGTGCTTC.

This clonotype was recorded many times. The genes are TRBV7-3 and TRBJ2-3; unclear D gene. Germline values: CDR1 SGHTA, CDR2 FQGTGA. The V end lost 2 bases, the J end lost 7 bases, and 10 bases lay between the germline ends. This CDR3 has 13 residues. CDR3 in amino acids: CASSLVPANTQYF. Written as DNA, the CDR3 is TGTGCCAGCAGCTTAGTCCCAGCCAATACGCAGTATTTT.

This clonotype was seen only a few times. The chain links TRBV7-2 to TRBJ1-2; maybe TRBD1 (5 bases). The CDR3 totals 15 residues. V dropped 5 bases and J dropped 4 bases, with 17 bases sitting between them. Germline loops: CDR1 SGHTA, CDR2 FQGNSA. The CDR3 bases are TGTGCCAGCAGCCCCCAACTCCAGGGCGGCTATGGCTACACCTTC. Protein product: CASSPQLQGGYGYTF. The full variable domain, its missing parts supplied by reference TRBV7-2 and TRBJ1-2, is GAGVSQSPSNKVTEKGKDVELRCDPISGHTALYWYRQSLGQGLEFLIYFQGNSAPDKSGLPSDRFSAERTGGSVSTLTIQRTQQEDSAVYLCASSPQLQGGYGYTFGSGTRLTVV.

This clonotype has only a few counts. V and J are TRBV7-2 and TRBJ2-1; no firm D call. The CDR3 consists of 14 residues. Trimming removed 6 bases from V and 2 bases from J, with 11 bases in between. Germline V gives CDR1 SGHTA, CDR2 FQGNSA. The CDR3 nucleotides are TGTGCCAGCAGAACCGGTCAACCCTACAATGAGCAGTTCTTC. Encoded protein: CASRTGQPYNEQFF.

The chain employs TRBV19 and TRBJ2-3; D possibly corresponds to TRBD1 (5 bases). Trimming removed 1 base from V and 2 bases from J, with 10 bases in between. Germline CDR1 is LNHDA and CDR2 is SQIVND (reference sequence). There are 15 residues in the CDR3. In DNA, the CDR3 is TGTGCCAGTAGTATAGGGCGACAGCTCACAGATACGCAGTATTTT. Amino acid sequence: CASSIGRQLTDTQYF.

The chain carries TRBV12-3 or TRBV12-4 and TRBJ1-5, with D possibly TRBD1 on 6 matching bases. Trimming cost V 4 bases and J 1 base, with 11 bases left between them. The CDR3 loop spans 15 amino acids. CDR3 sequence reads: CASSYGQTSNQPQHF. In DNA, the CDR3 is TGTGCCAGCAGTTACGGACAGACAAGCAATCAGCCCCAGCATTTT.

The genes are TRBV6-5 and TRBJ2-7; 14 positions agree with TRBD2. This CDR3 comprises 16 residues. V lost 4 bases, J lost 4 bases, and 6 bases stayed unmatched. The germline CDR1 and CDR2 sequences are MNHEY and SVGAGI. The CDR3 nucleotides are TGTGCCAGCAGTTCTCGACTAGCGGGAGGGTGGTACGAGCAGTACTTC. Its protein is CASSSRLAGGWYEQYF.

The rearrangement uses TRBV6-5 and TRBJ2-6, with TRBD1 matching over 7 bases. The CDR3 extends over 17 amino acids. Germline-derived CDR1 and CDR2 are MNHEY and SVGAGI. The ends lost 0 bases at V and 5 bases at J; junction bases unmatched: 7. CDR3 bases: TGTGCCAGCAGTTACTCCCTTTTACAGGGGAGGGCCAACGTCCTGACTTTC. The encoded protein is CASSYSLLQGRANVLTF.

This clonotype was observed at least ten times. CDR3 sequence reads: CASSSVDSEAFF. CDR3 sequence (DNA): TGCGCCAGCAGCTCCGTGGACAGCGAAGCTTTCTTT. The chain couples TRBV5-1 to TRBJ1-1; weak D call: TRBD1 (6 bases). The CDR3 spans 12 residues. Trimming left V 3 bases short and J 8 bases short, with 11 bases between. Germline CDR1 and CDR2: SGHRS and YFSETQ. Looking up the rest from reference TRBV5-1 and TRBJ1-1 gives the full variable domain: KAGVTQTPRYLIKTRGQQVTLSCSPISGHRSVSWYQQTPGQGLQFLFEYFSETQRNKGNFPGRFSGRQFSNSRSEMNVSTLELGDSALYLCASSSVDSEAFFGQGTRLTVV.

The chain has TRBV19 and TRBJ1-5; a possible D gene is TRBD1 (5 bases). The V end was cut by 5 bases, the J end by 3 bases, with 14 bases between. The CDR3 extends over 15 amino acids. Germline-derived CDR1 and CDR2 are LNHDA and SQIVND (reference sequence). CDR3 sequence: CASSRTQGYNQPQHF. The CDR3 coding sequence is TGTGCCAGTAGTCGTACCCAGGGATACAATCAGCCCCAGCATTTT. Based on the CDR3 plus reference TRBV19 and TRBJ1-5, the full variable domain is DGGITQSPKYLFRKEGQNVTLSCEQNLNHDAMYWYRQDPGQGLRLIYYSQIVNDFQKGDIAEGYSVSREKKESFPLTVTSAQKNPTAFYLCASSRTQGYNQPQHFGDGTRLSIL.